Below, 28 T cell receptor beta chains from the same sample are listed, as sequenced in a study of STAT5B mutations in CD4+ large granular lymphocyte leukemia. The method was immunoSEQ multiplex PCR; TCRdb's version includes in-frame clones alone and lacks a portion of them. The sample includes approximately 30,000 clones, roughly 80% of them seen just once. Sequences were obtained from CD4+ T cells from blood buffy coats. The receptor source for this set is a human donor in good health.

The J gene is TRBJ1-4, the V gene TRBV20-1; TRBD1 might be the D (6 bases). The CDR3 runs 11 residues. Trimming cost V 5 bases and J 7 bases, with 8 bases left between them. Germline V gene lookup returns CDR1 DFQATT and CDR2 SNEGSKA (reference sequence). The CDR3 loop reads CSAATGEKLFF. The CDR3 DNA reads as TGCAGTGCTGCGACAGGTGAAAAACTGTTTTTT.

The rearrangement uses TRBV6-5 and TRBJ1-2; D is ambiguous. CDR1 and CDR2 from the germline V gene are MNHEY and SVGAGI. The CDR3 extends over 11 amino acids. The CDR3: CPKGQNYGYTF. Written as DNA, the CDR3 is TGTCCCAAAGGGCAGAACTATGGCTACACCTTC.

This clone was counted a few times. The V call is TRBV30, the J call TRBJ2-7; perhaps TRBD1 as D (6 bases). With 5 bases removed from V and 6 bases from J, the gap between germline ends came to 11 bases. Germline values: CDR1 GTSNPN, CDR2 SVGIG (reference sequence). The CDR3 has 11 amino acids. CDR3 in amino acids: CAWAGVSEQYF. The CDR3 DNA reads TGTGCCTGGGCAGGGGTAAGCGAGCAGTACTTC.

This clone came up a few times. The chain links TRBV2 to TRBJ1-1; D gene ambiguous. Per the germline V gene, CDR1 is SNHLY and CDR2 is FYNNEI. The CDR3 has 11 residues. V was cut by 8 bases and J by 3 bases, with 7 bases left in between. The DNA for the CDR3 is TGTGCCAGCCCCGAATACACTGAAGCTTTCTTT. It specifies CASPEYTEAFF.

The genes are TRBV2 and TRBJ1-2; perhaps TRBD1 as D (6 bases). CDR3 length: 15 amino acids. The V gene's germline CDR1 is SNHLY and CDR2 FYNNEI. Trimming cost V 4 bases and J 8 bases, with 20 bases left between them. CDR3 in amino acids: CASSAQGGVLGGYTF. The CDR3 region has the DNA TGTGCCAGCAGTGCACAGGGCGGTGTGTTGGGAGGCTACACCTTC.

The rearrangement joins TRBV19 to TRBJ1-2, with 8 bases fitting TRBD1. Looked up from germline, CDR1 is LNHDA and CDR2 is SQIVND (reference sequence). After removal of 3 bases from V and 8 bases from J, the junction contained 8 bases not matched to a gene. The length of the CDR3 is 14 residues. In nucleotides, the CDR3 is TGTGCCAGTAGTATTGGAGGACAGGGTGGAGGCTACACCTTC. Translating it yields CASSIGGQGGGYTF.

This rearrangement joins TRBV6-5 to TRBJ2-5; 7 nucleotides match TRBD2. After removal of 2 bases from V and 5 bases from J, the junction contained 2 bases not matched to a gene. Per germline, CDR1 MNHEY and CDR2 SVGAGI. The length of the CDR3 is 13 residues. CDR3 nucleotides: TGTGCCAGCAGTTACAGGGAGGGGGAGACCCAGTACTTC. This translates into CASSYREGETQYF.

The chain joins TRBV7-8 to TRBJ2-5; no firm D call. This CDR3 region has 15 residues. In germline, CDR1 is SGHVS, CDR2 FQNEAQ. The V end lost 7 bases, the J end lost 1 base, and 16 bases lay between the germline ends. This CDR3 is CASTPATAIQETQYF. CDR3 coding DNA: TGTGCCAGCACCCCGGCTACAGCGATCCAAGAGACCCAGTACTTC.

The chain carries TRBV5-8 and TRBJ2-1; D is uncertain. Germline lookup yields CDR1 SGHTS and CDR2 YDEGEE. The CDR3 sequence is 15 residues long. V was pared by 2 bases and J by 0 bases, with 9 bases between. CDR3: CASSFDSSSYNEQFF. The CDR3 DNA reads TGTGCCAGCAGCTTCGACTCTAGCTCCTACAATGAGCAGTTCTTC.

V and J are TRBV5-6 and TRBJ1-4, with D uncertain. V gave up 1 base and J gave up 3 bases, with 13 bases separating them. Germline lookup yields CDR1 SGHDT and CDR2 YYEEEE. The CDR3 spans 16 residues. The DNA of the CDR3 is TGTGCCAGCAGCTTGCGTCGTATCGGGTCTAATGAAAAACTGTTTTTT. This codes for CASSLRRIGSNEKLFF.

The chain has TRBV5-4 and TRBJ2-6; TRBD2 aligns across 8 bases. V shed 6 bases, J shed 4 bases, and the junction held 12 bases outside the gene matches. Per the germline V gene, CDR1 is SGHNT and CDR2 is YYREEE (reference sequence). There are 17 residues in the CDR3. The CDR3 DNA sequence: TGTGCCAGCATTCCGGGGGGGGCACCCCAAGGGGCCAACGTCCTGACTTTC. Translated: CASIPGGAPQGANVLTF.

The chain uses TRBV5-6 and TRBJ2-5; D is perhaps TRBD2 (5 bases). The V end was cut by 0 bases, the J end by 1 base, with 10 bases between. The CDR3 has 15 amino acids. Germline V gene lookup returns CDR1 SGHDT and CDR2 YYEEEE. This CDR3 is CASSLVWTGQETQYF. The CDR3 nucleotides read TGTGCCAGCAGCTTGGTGTGGACTGGCCAAGAGACCCAGTACTTC.

This clone appeared a single time. The CDR3 coding sequence is TGTGCCTGGAGACGAGCGGGGTGGATAGGCGAGCAGTACTTC. The encoded protein is CAWRRAGWIGEQYF. The rearrangement joins TRBV30 to TRBJ2-5; 7 nucleotides align to TRBD2. The end of the DNA fits TRBJ2-7 better, so the J call may be wrong. From germline, CDR1 is GTSNPN and CDR2 SVGIG (reference sequence). This CDR3 is 14 amino acids long.

This clone was seen a few times. The chain carries TRBV6-5 and TRBJ1-6; no definite D call. V was cut by 6 bases and J by 7 bases, with 7 bases left in between. Germline V lookup: CDR1 MNHEY, CDR2 SVGAGI. The CDR3 is 12 residues long. The CDR3 DNA reads TGTGCCAGCAGCCGAGGGAATTCACCCCTCCACTTT. It is translated as CASSRGNSPLHF.

The V gene is TRBV2, the J gene TRBJ2-1, with TRBD2 identical over 8 bases. Germline-derived CDR1 and CDR2 are SNHLY and FYNNEI. V lost 8 bases to trimming and J lost 1 base; unmatched junction nucleotides: 10. This CDR3 has 16 residues. The CDR3 loop is CASRKGGGSSYNEQFF. For the CDR3, the DNA is TGTGCCAGCCGGAAAGGCGGGGGGAGTTCCTACAATGAGCAGTTCTTC.

The chain couples TRBV5-8 to TRBJ1-4; 8 bases align to TRBD1. This CDR3 has 14 residues. V trimming: 0 bases; J trimming: 5 bases; junction bases outside the gene matches: 0. CDR1 and CDR2 from the germline V gene are SGHTS and YDEGEE. CDR3 sequence: CASSLGQGNEKLFF. As DNA, the CDR3 is TGTGCCAGCAGCTTGGGACAGGGGAATGAAAAACTGTTTTTT.

The genes are TRBV2 and TRBJ2-2; 7 bases map to TRBD2. After removal of 1 base from V and 6 bases from J, the junction contained 5 bases not matched to a gene. This CDR3 region has 15 residues. CDR1 is SNHLY, CDR2 FYNNEI, per germline. The DNA of the CDR3 is TGTGCCAGCAGTGAAGGACTAGCTGTGGCCGGGGAGCTGTTTTTT. This encodes CASSEGLAVAGELFF.

The chain uses TRBV5-6 and TRBJ2-7; TRBD2 agrees at 7 bases. With 2 bases clipped from V and 2 bases from J, the junction kept 7 bases outside the gene matches. Germline loops: CDR1 SGHDT, CDR2 YYEEEE. The CDR3 runs to 15 residues. CDR3 DNA sequence: TGTGCCAGCAGCTTCAGGGCTAGCGGACCCTACGAGCAGTACTTC. This gives the protein CASSFRASGPYEQYF.

The sample holds a few counts of this clone. V and J are TRBV2 and TRBJ2-3; D is ambiguous. Germline CDR1 reads SNHLY; CDR2 reads FYNNEI. V lost 3 bases, J lost 1 base, and 8 bases lay in between. The CDR3 extends over 14 amino acids. CDR3 sequence (DNA): TGTGCCAGCAGTGATCAGGACCGCACAGATACGCAGTATTTT. It yields the protein CASSDQDRTDTQYF.

This rearrangement joins TRBV6-5 to TRBJ2-2; D is ambiguous. Trimming removed 6 bases from V and 6 bases from J, with 5 bases in between. CDR1 MNHEY and CDR2 SVGAGI come from the germline V gene. CDR3 length equals 11 residues. CDR3 sequence: CASSFAGELFF. CDR3 bases: TGTGCCAGCAGCTTTGCCGGGGAGCTGTTTTTT.

The chain carries TRBV5-1 and TRBJ1-2, with 7 bases lining up with TRBD1. The CDR3 consists of 16 residues. CDR1 and CDR2 (germline): SGHRS, YFSETQ. After removal of 0 bases from V and 7 bases from J, the junction contained 12 bases not matched to a gene. The CDR3 bases are TGCGCCAGCAGCTTGGAAGGGGGCGCCTTTTCTGGTGGCTACACCTTC. It codes for CASSLEGGAFSGGYTF.

The J gene is TRBJ1-1, the V gene TRBV15; TRBD1 aligns across 8 bases. CDR1 is LNHNV and CDR2 is YYDKDF in the germline V gene (reference sequence). Trimming cost V 0 bases and J 11 bases; bases outside gene matches: 8. There are 14 residues in the CDR3. CDR3 region: CATSREGTGPWAFF. CDR3 bases: TGTGCCACCAGCAGAGAGGGGACAGGCCCGTGGGCTTTCTTT.

The chain couples TRBV18 to TRBJ1-5; TRBD1 matches at 7 bases. The CDR3 contains 17 residues. CDR1 and CDR2 from the germline V gene are KGHSH and LQKENI. The V gene end was trimmed by 5 bases and the J gene end by 5 bases; junction bases not matched to a gene: 15. The CDR3 DNA reads TGTGCCAGCTCAGAACAGGGGTTCGGGGTCTCCCATCAGCCCCAGCATTTT. This codes for CASSEQGFGVSHQPQHF.

V gene TRBV5-1 combines with J gene TRBJ2-5; 12 bases agree with TRBD2. Trimming cost V 4 bases and J 5 bases; bases outside gene matches: 9. The germline V gene has CDR1 SGHRS and CDR2 YFSETQ. CDR3 length: 16 residues. As DNA, the CDR3 is TGCGCCAGCAGCACCGGACTAGCGGGAAAGGTGGAGACCCAGTACTTC. The encoded protein is CASSTGLAGKVETQYF.

The chain links TRBV7-2 to TRBJ1-5; D may be TRBD1 (5 bases). V was trimmed by 3 bases and J by 7 bases, leaving 13 bases between them. Germline V gives CDR1 SGHTA, CDR2 FQGNSA. This CDR3 is built from 14 residues. The CDR3 DNA sequence: TGTGCCAGCAGCTTTGGCGGGGGAAAGCAGCCCCAGCATTTT. It translates to CASSFGGGKQPQHF.

The chain couples TRBV5-6 to TRBJ2-5; 8 bases align to TRBD1. V was pared by 4 bases and J by 0 bases, with 8 bases of the junction left unmatched. Germline V gene sequence: CDR1 SGHDT, CDR2 YYEEEE. This CDR3 is built from 16 residues. Here the CDR3 reads CASSTPGQENQETQYF. As DNA, the CDR3 is TGTGCCAGCAGCACGCCGGGACAGGAGAACCAAGAGACCCAGTACTTC.

The rearrangement links TRBV18 to TRBJ1-4; D uncertain. Germline values: CDR1 KGHSH, CDR2 LQKENI. This CDR3 has 16 amino acids. V lost 4 bases and J lost 0, with 12 bases in between. The CDR3, as DNA: TGTGCCAGCTCACTTTCCCAGATTGCAACTAATGAAAAACTGTTTTTT. This translates into CASSLSQIATNEKLFF.

The genes are TRBV10-3 and TRBJ2-2; 9 bases fit TRBD1. V was pared by 6 bases and J by 4 bases, with 0 bases of the junction left unmatched. The CDR3 has 13 amino acids. The germline V gene encodes CDR1 ENHRY and CDR2 SYGVKD. The CDR3 nucleotides are TGTGCCATCAGGGGACAGGGCACCGGGGAGCTGTTTTTT. Protein sequence: CAIRGQGTGELFF.